The clone carrying this T cell receptor beta chain showed up many times. What it binds is unknown. Patients affected by ophthalmopathy presented a Clinical Activity Score of at least 3, a NOSPECS grade of at least 4, and disease duration below 3 months. The PBMCs studied were ones that came from roughly 9.1 ml fresh peripheral blood. This sample is drawn from a study of T cells in Graves' hyperthyroidism and ophthalmopathy. Study results and caveats: Most thyroid-expanded clonotypes above 0.001 were also found in blood.

RNA transcripts gave rise to amplified TCR beta CDR3 regions. Primed by the HTBI set, a first-round RT-PCR was run on the TCR CDR3. From the multiplex PCR reads, TCRdb called clonotypes with MiXCR, one entry per CDR3 protein. Altogether about 610,000 distinct CDR3 sequences are present, 16% being singletons, with the ten largest covering under 3.5%. From germline, CDR1 is GTSNPN and CDR2 SVGIG (reference sequence). V shed 3 bases and J shed 7 bases, with 13 bases lying between them. The CDR3 is made up of 13 amino acids. The sequenced material came from blood. The chain carries TRBV30 and TRBJ1-5; unclear D gene. This TCR was sampled from a woman aged 40 to 50 with Graves' ophthalmopathy. As DNA, the CDR3 is TGTGCCTGGAGCGAGGGCGGTGGGCAGCCCCAGCATTTT. Translated, it gives CAWSEGGGQPQHF.